Presented here are 10 T cell receptor beta chains from one specimen sequenced in a study of T cell responses to AZD1222 COVID-19 vaccine. The protocol was immunoSEQ multiplex PCR, while the TCRdb copy is restricted to in-frame clones and leaves out a portion. Of 95,000 to 110,000 clones listed, about 94% are singletons. The specimen comprised peripheral blood, sampled on day 0 of AZD1222 vaccination. These receptors were taken from an adult in good health.

The chain is built from TRBV7-2 and TRBJ2-3; D not resolved. The CDR3 consists of 16 residues. CDR1 and CDR2 (germline): SGHTA, FQGNSA. The V gene lost 3 bases and the J gene lost 1 base, with 14 bases spanning the gap. The CDR3 here is CASSFSRDGRTDTQYF. The CDR3 region has the DNA TGTGCCAGCAGCTTCTCGAGAGACGGACGCACAGATACGCAGTATTTT.

The chain joins TRBV7-8 to TRBJ2-3; TRBD2 might be the D (6 bases). Germline-derived CDR1 and CDR2 are SGHVS and FQNEAQ. This CDR3 region has 15 residues. The V end was cut by 5 bases, the J end by 2 bases, with 14 bases between. CDR3 in amino acids: CASSPQGGYTDTQYF. In DNA, the CDR3 is TGTGCCAGCAGCCCTCAGGGAGGATACACAGATACGCAGTATTTT.

The gene calls are TRBV11-1 and TRBJ2-5, with 7 bases aligning to TRBD1. The CDR3 is 13 amino acids. The V gene's germline CDR1 is SGHAT and CDR2 FQDESV (reference sequence). V lost 6 bases to trimming and J lost 7 bases; unmatched junction nucleotides: 8. The CDR3 DNA sequence: TGTGCCAGCAGTCCGGGACAGAGCGGGACCCAGTACTTC. It encodes CASSPGQSGTQYF.

The chain joins TRBV25-1 to TRBJ2-2, with TRBD2 matching 10 bases. The J segment lost 3 bases and the V segment lost 5 bases, leaving 3 bases of the junction unmatched. The germline V gene has CDR1 MGHDK and CDR2 SYGVNS. There are 15 residues in the CDR3. The CDR3 bases are TGTGCCAGCAGTTTAGCGGGAGGCGACACCGGGGAGCTGTTTTTT. This gives the protein CASSLAGGDTGELFF.

V gene TRBV14 combines with J gene TRBJ1-1; D not resolved. V was cut by 4 bases and J by 4 bases, with 4 bases left in between. The CDR3 spans 11 residues. Germline CDR1 reads SGHDN; CDR2 reads FVKESK. In DNA, the CDR3 is TGTGCCAGCAGCCTAGCCACTGAAGCTTTCTTT. Protein: CASSLATEAFF.

The chain recombines TRBV7-9 with TRBJ2-6, with TRBD1 identical over 9 bases. V lost 4 bases, J lost 2 bases, and 6 bases stayed unmatched. CDR3 size: 17 residues. The germline V gene encodes CDR1 SEHNR and CDR2 FQNEAQ (reference sequence). The CDR3 DNA reads TGTGCCAGCAGCTCCGTCCGGGACAGGGCTGGGGCCAACGTCCTGACTTTC. Its translation: CASSSVRDRAGANVLTF.

The rearrangement uses TRBV9 and TRBJ2-7; D may be TRBD1 (5 bases). V shed 1 base and J shed 6 bases, with 14 bases lying between them. The CDR3 extends over 14 amino acids. Germline V gene data show CDR1 as SGDLS and CDR2 as YYNGEE. CDR3 DNA: TGTGCCAGCAGCGTAAGGGGAAACTTTCTCGAGCAGTACTTC. It is translated as CASSVRGNFLEQYF.

J is TRBJ2-1 and V is TRBV3-1 (or the pseudogene TRBV3-2); 12 bases line up with TRBD2. CDR3 length: 17 residues. The V and J ends lost 4 bases and 2 bases, in that order; junction bases with no gene match: 6. Germline V gene sequence: CDR1 LGHDT, CDR2 YNNKEL (reference sequence). CDR3 protein: CASSLVGLAGPYNEQFF. CDR3 coding DNA: TGTGCCAGCAGCCTAGTAGGACTAGCGGGACCCTACAATGAGCAGTTCTTC.

The gene calls are TRBV7-9 and TRBJ2-1, with 10 bases fitting TRBD2. With V trimmed by 10 bases and J by 10 bases, 13 bases remained unmatched. Germline V lookup: CDR1 SEHNR, CDR2 FQNEAQ (reference sequence). This CDR3 is built from 14 residues. CDR3 DNA: TGTGCCACCGCATCCGGAGCGGGAGGGGGCGAGCAGTTCTTC. It is translated as CATASGAGGGEQFF.

The chain couples TRBV19 to TRBJ2-3, with a tentative D call TRBD1 (6 bases). The V gene's germline CDR1 is LNHDA and CDR2 SQIVND (reference sequence). CDR3 length: 12 residues. The V end lost 10 bases, the J end lost 7 bases, and 15 bases lay between the germline ends. The CDR3 protein is CATGQYYYTQYF. CDR3 coding DNA: TGTGCCACGGGACAATATTACTATACGCAGTATTTT. Filled out from reference TRBV19 and TRBJ2-3, the complete variable domain reads DGGITQSPKYLFRKEGQNVTLSCEQNLNHDAMYWYRQDPGQGLRLIYYSQIVNDFQKGDIAEGYSVSREKKESFPLTVTSAQKNPTAFYLCATGQYYYTQYFGPGTRLTVL.